Below, 25 T cell receptor beta chains from the same sample are listed, as sequenced in a study of blood T cell repertoires in COVID-19. Sequencing was performed with immunoSEQ multiplex PCR; in TCRdb, only in-frame clones are kept and a portion is missing. The sample gives approximately 190,000 clones, 80% to 85% of which show up once; around 21% is in the top ten. Source material: peripheral blood. These receptors all come from a human donor in a cohort sampled during active COVID-19.

The chain has TRBV4-1 and TRBJ2-3; TRBD1 is a possible D gene (6 bases). Germline values: CDR1 MGHRA, CDR2 YSYEKL. V lost 2 bases to trimming and J lost 1 base, with 19 bases between them. The CDR3 runs to 18 residues. CDR3 amino acids: CASSQLTRTAGGTDTQYF. CDR3 nucleotide sequence: TGCGCCAGCAGCCAACTGACCCGGACAGCCGGGGGCACAGATACGCAGTATTTT.

The chain combines TRBV7-9 with TRBJ2-5; 14 bases map to TRBD2. The CDR3 contains 19 residues. After removal of 1 base from V and 6 bases from J, the junction contained 13 bases not matched to a gene. CDR1 is SEHNR, CDR2 FQNEAQ, per germline (reference sequence). The CDR3 sequence is CASSLEFSWGTSGGKTQYF. Written as DNA, the CDR3 is TGTGCCAGCAGCTTAGAGTTTTCTTGGGGGACTAGCGGGGGAAAGACCCAGTACTTC.

This chain connects TRBV29-1 to TRBJ2-3, with a possible D match to TRBD2 (5 bases). The CDR3 has 13 amino acids. Germline V gene lookup returns CDR1 SQVTM and CDR2 ANQGSEA. Between the trimmed V and J ends, which lost 4 bases and 2 bases, there was a span of 10 bases. CDR3 sequence: CSVVPGYTDTQYF. Here the CDR3 DNA reads TGCAGCGTTGTACCGGGATACACAGATACGCAGTATTTT.

With respect to this clone: This same CDR3 is encoded by further DNA sequences in the sample. The genes are TRBV3-1 (or the pseudogene TRBV3-2) and TRBJ2-2; TRBD2 aligns across 7 bases. J was trimmed by 5 bases and V by 3 bases; bases with no gene match: 12. The CDR3 loop spans 17 amino acids. Germline-derived CDR1 and CDR2 are LGHDT and YNNKEL (reference sequence). CDR3: CASSHQTGGTGTGELFF. CDR3 DNA sequence: TGTGCCAGCAGCCACCAAACGGGGGGTACGGGAACCGGGGAGCTGTTTTTT.

This clone appeared once. The chain is built from TRBV27 and TRBJ2-7; 9 nucleotides match TRBD1. The germline V gene encodes CDR1 MNHEY and CDR2 SMNVEV (reference sequence). CDR3 length: 14 amino acids. With V trimmed by 6 bases and J by 4 bases, 7 bases remained unmatched. The CDR3 region has the DNA TGTGCCAGCAGAAAAACAGGGGGCACGTACGAGCAGTACTTC. Protein product: CASRKTGGTYEQYF.

This clone was seen only once. In DNA form, the CDR3 reads TGTGCCAGCAGCTTAGTAGCGGGGGCCTCCGGGGAGCTGTTTTTT. Protein: CASSLVAGASGELFF. The chain recombines TRBV7-9 with TRBJ2-2; TRBD2 aligns across 9 bases. This CDR3 comprises 15 residues. Germline CDR1 reads SEHNR; CDR2 reads FQNEAQ (reference sequence). Trimming at V came to 1 base and at J to 6 bases, leaving 3 bases not matched to a gene. The whole variable domain, filled in from reference TRBV7-9 and TRBJ2-2, reads DTGVSQNPRHKITKRGQNVTFRCDPISEHNRLYWYRQTLGQGPEFLTYFQNEAQLEKSRLLSDRFSAERPKGSFSTLEIQRTEQGDSAMYLCASSLVAGASGELFFGEGSRLTVL.

This clone was seen only once. The chain has TRBV9 and TRBJ2-5, with 7 bases identical to TRBD2. The CDR3 totals 20 residues. V lost 0 bases to trimming and J lost 5 bases; unmatched junction nucleotides: 22. The germline V gene has CDR1 SGDLS and CDR2 YYNGEE. CDR3 sequence (DNA): TGTGCCAGCAGCGTAGGATTGGGTCGAGGGAGGGCCGCTGAGGGCGAGACCCAGTACTTC. Protein: CASSVGLGRGRAAEGETQYF.

The chain uses TRBV27 and TRBJ2-3, with a weak D call TRBD1 (6 bases). Trimming took off 6 bases at V and 0 bases at J, with 13 bases between the two ends. The CDR3 has 15 amino acids. Germline V lookup: CDR1 MNHEY, CDR2 SMNVEV (reference sequence). The chain's CDR3 is CASRQGGLSTDTQYF. In nucleotides, the CDR3 is TGTGCCAGCAGGCAAGGGGGATTAAGCACAGATACGCAGTATTTT.

This chain joins TRBV5-6 and TRBJ2-7; D remains unclear. The CDR3 is made up of 14 amino acids. V lost 0 bases, J lost 0 bases, and 7 bases lay in between. Germline-derived CDR1 and CDR2 are SGHDT and YYEEEE. The CDR3 bases are TGTGCCAGCAGCTTGGCCCCTAGCTCCTACGAGCAGTACGTC. Encoded protein: CASSLAPSSYEQYV.

V and J are TRBV11-2 and TRBJ2-1, with 9 bases identical to TRBD2. Germline V CDR1 and CDR2: SGHAT, FQNNGV. The CDR3 runs 16 residues. After removal of 4 bases from V and 4 bases from J, the junction contained 8 bases not matched to a gene. The CDR3 loop reads CASSWALAGRYNEQFF. CDR3 in DNA: TGTGCCAGCAGCTGGGCCCTAGCGGGGAGGTACAATGAGCAGTTCTTC. Together with reference TRBV11-2 and TRBJ2-1, the CDR3 gives the full variable domain: EAGVAQSPRYKIIEKRQSVAFWCNPISGHATLYWYQQILGQGPKLLIQFQNNGVVDDSQLPKDRFSAERLKGVDSTLKIQPAKLEDSAVYLCASSWALAGRYNEQFFGPGTRLTVL.

This clone was recorded many times. At the DNA level, this CDR3 is encoded by other sequences in the same sample as well. The V call is TRBV7-9, the J call TRBJ1-2; D is possibly TRBD1 (5 bases). V lost 5 bases and J 2 bases, leaving 9 bases between the germline ends. Germline CDR1 reads SEHNR; CDR2 reads FQNEAQ (reference sequence). The CDR3 has 13 amino acids. The CDR3 sequence: CASSHGGNYGYTF. CDR3 coding DNA: TGTGCCAGCAGCCATGGGGGGAACTATGGCTACACCTTC.

This sequence joins TRBV5-6 and TRBJ2-7; 8 bases match TRBD1. Germline V gives CDR1 SGHDT, CDR2 YYEEEE. Unmatched junction bases numbered 9, after V lost 4 bases and J lost 0 bases. The CDR3 covers 16 residues. The CDR3 DNA sequence: TGTGCCAGCAGCCAAGACGGACAGGGTGGCTCCTACGAGCAGTACGTC. Amino acids: CASSQDGQGGSYEQYV.

The V gene is TRBV29-1, the J gene TRBJ2-3; 7 bases line up with TRBD2. CDR1 is SQVTM, CDR2 ANQGSEA, per germline. The CDR3 consists of 12 residues. Unmatched junction bases numbered 5, after V lost 7 bases and J lost 4 bases. The CDR3 DNA reads TGCAGCGGGGGCGGGGGAGCAGATACGCAGTATTTT. Amino acid sequence: CSGGGGADTQYF.

The chain has TRBV11-1 and TRBJ2-1; D perhaps matches TRBD2 (5 bases). V lost 7 bases to trimming and J lost 0 bases, with 13 bases between them. The CDR3 runs 15 residues. The germline gives CDR1 SGHAT, CDR2 FQDESV (reference sequence). The CDR3 here is CASTLDGLSYNEQFF. DNA for the CDR3: TGTGCCAGCACCCTGGACGGACTCTCCTACAATGAGCAGTTCTTC. The full variable domain, with the rest looked up from reference TRBV11-1 and TRBJ2-1, is EAEVAQSPRYKITEKSQAVAFWCDPISGHATLYWYRQILGQGPELLVQFQDESVVDDSQLPKDRFSAERLKGVDSTLKIQPAELGDSAMYLCASTLDGLSYNEQFFGPGTRLTVL.

The CDR3, as DNA: TGTGCCAGCAGTCCGGCGGGAGGTACGGGAGAGACCCAGTACTTC. It specifies CASSPAGGTGETQYF. The chain employs TRBV28 and TRBJ2-5; 8 positions match TRBD2. This CDR3 is 15 amino acids long. The trim removed 5 bases at V and 4 bases at J, leaving 9 bases unmatched. Germline CDR1 and CDR2: MDHEN and SYDVKM.

The V call is TRBV6-6, the J call TRBJ2-5; tentative D call: TRBD1 (6 bases). Germline CDR1 is MNHNY and CDR2 is SVGAGI (reference sequence). Trimming shortened V by 7 bases and J by 3 bases, and 12 bases separated the two germline ends. The CDR3 contains 13 residues. This CDR3 reads CASTPQGEETQYF. CDR3 nucleotides: TGTGCCAGCACCCCACAGGGAGAAGAGACCCAGTACTTC.

This chain links TRBV19 with TRBJ1-2; no clear D gene. Germline assignment: CDR1 LNHDA and CDR2 SQIVND (reference sequence). Trimming removed 6 bases at V and 8 bases at J, with 16 bases between. This CDR3 spans 13 amino acids. The DNA for the CDR3 is TGTGCCAGTAGCCCCTGGAGGGAAGGGGGCTACACCTTC. Protein: CASSPWREGGYTF.

The V gene is TRBV20-1, the J gene TRBJ1-4; TRBD1 aligns across 7 bases. Germline V CDR1 and CDR2: DFQATT, SNEGSKA (reference sequence). The CDR3 loop spans 13 amino acids. Trimming took 3 bases from V and 8 from J; bases not matched to a gene: 6. The CDR3 sequence: CSASSTGEEKLFF. DNA for the CDR3: TGCAGTGCTAGTAGTACAGGGGAGGAAAAACTGTTTTTT.

The chain uses TRBV28 and TRBJ2-7, with 7 bases aligning to TRBD2. The CDR3 is 13 amino acids. V dropped 8 bases and J dropped 6; count of bases not matched to a gene: 10. Germline V gene data show CDR1 as MDHEN and CDR2 as SYDVKM. CDR3 coding DNA: TGTGCCAGCGCCAGCAGCGGGACGATCGAGCAGTACTTC. This codes for CASASSGTIEQYF.

The V gene is TRBV19, the J gene TRBJ2-3; TRBD1 aligns across 7 bases. Germline CDR1 and CDR2: LNHDA and SQIVND (reference sequence). J was trimmed by 11 bases and V by 1 base; bases with no gene match: 9. The length of the CDR3 is 14 residues. DNA for the CDR3: TGTGCCAGTAGTATAGTCCAAACCGGGACAGAGCAGTATTTT. This codes for CASSIVQTGTEQYF.

The gene calls are TRBV28 and TRBJ1-2; D is undetermined. CDR1 and CDR2 (germline): MDHEN, SYDVKM. Between the trimmed V and J ends, which lost 5 bases and 7 bases, there was a span of 14 bases. The CDR3 runs to 13 residues. CDR3 sequence reads: CASSPSGYRGYTF. DNA for the CDR3: TGTGCCAGCAGTCCCTCAGGTTATCGTGGCTACACCTTC.

This clone was recorded only once. The chain employs TRBV7-9 and TRBJ1-2; weak D call: TRBD1 (5 bases). V gave up 5 bases and J gave up 4 bases, with 17 bases separating them. The CDR3 is made up of 15 amino acids. The germline CDR1 and CDR2 sequences are SEHNR and FQNEAQ (reference sequence). Here the CDR3 reads CASSQGQGSFYGYTF. The CDR3 region has the DNA TGTGCCAGCAGCCAGGGCCAGGGTTCGTTCTATGGCTACACCTTC.

This chain joins TRBV5-1 and TRBJ2-7; perhaps TRBD1 as D (5 bases). Between the trimmed V and J ends, which lost 1 base and 4 bases, there was a span of 12 bases. The germline V gene has CDR1 SGHRS and CDR2 YFSETQ. CDR3 length equals 14 residues. DNA of the CDR3: TGCGCCAGCAGCTTGTCAGGGTATGGGTACGAGCAGTACGTC. It codes for CASSLSGYGYEQYV.

The chain couples TRBV3-1 (or the pseudogene TRBV3-2) to TRBJ2-3; 8 bases fit TRBD1. Germline loops: CDR1 LGHDT, CDR2 YNNKEL (reference sequence). CDR3 length: 15 residues. V lost 2 bases, J lost 4 bases, and 5 bases stayed unmatched. The CDR3 reads CASSQNIQGADTQYF. In DNA, the CDR3 is TGTGCCAGCAGCCAAAACATACAGGGGGCAGATACGCAGTATTTT.

J is TRBJ2-1 and V is TRBV6-4; D is perhaps TRBD2 (5 bases). With 3 bases removed from V and 7 bases from J, the gap between germline ends came to 16 bases. In germline, CDR1 is MRHNA, CDR2 SNTAGT. This CDR3 comprises 15 residues. The CDR3 nucleotides are TGTGCCAGCAGTGATGTAGGCGGGTTCAGAAATGAGCAGTTCTTC. Its protein product is CASSDVGGFRNEQFF.